The 17 T cell receptor beta chains in this list originate from one sample, sequenced in a study of T cells expressing NK-cell markers. TCRdb reprocessed the 5' RACE reads and reports one entry per CDR3 protein, with no DNA. This sample carries 500,000 to 600,000 distinct CDR3 sequences, with approximately 3.6% going to the ten biggest clones. Specimen: blood T cells: a sorted CD56 or NKG2C T cell subset, CD4+ or CD8+ T cells, or bulk PBMC T cells (not recorded which). These receptors all come from a man between 18 and 35 years old in good health.

The V gene is TRBV20-1, the J gene TRBJ1-5; TCRdb proposes TRBD1, but this gene call is untestable without DNA. From germline, CDR1 is DFQATT and CDR2 SNEGSKA (reference sequence). The CDR3 consists of 16 residues. The CDR3 spells CSASKAGGASNQPQHF.

The chain carries TRBV20-1 and TRBJ2-1. CDR1 and CDR2 (germline): DFQATT, SNEGSKA (reference sequence). CDR3 length equals 14 residues. CDR3 loop: CSALRGSQNNEQFF.

The V and J genes are TRBV28 and TRBJ2-5. In germline, CDR1 is MDHEN, CDR2 SYDVKM. CDR3 length equals 13 residues. CDR3 sequence reads: CASSLKAQETQYF. The full variable domain, its missing parts supplied by reference TRBV28 and TRBJ2-5, is DVKVTQSSRYLVKRTGEKVFLECVQDMDHENMFWYRQDPGLGLRLIYFSYDVKMKEKGDIPEGYSVSREKKERFSLILESASTNQTSMYLCASSLKAQETQYFGPGTRLLVL.

The chain carries TRBV11-1 and TRBJ2-1; the TCRdb D gene call, TRBD2, has no DNA to confirm it. This CDR3 is 17 amino acids long. Germline-derived CDR1 and CDR2 are SGHAT and FQDESV (reference sequence). CDR3 amino acids: CASSLVPGISSYNEQFF.

This chain joins TRBV20-1 and TRBJ2-7; TCRdb's D call of TRBD1 is untestable without DNA. The CDR3 loop spans 18 amino acids. Germline V gene lookup returns CDR1 DFQATT and CDR2 SNEGSKA (reference sequence). The CDR3 sequence: CSARDTYSGTAPSYEQYF.

V and J are TRBV27 and TRBJ2-3; the TCRdb D gene call, TRBD2, has no DNA to confirm it. Germline V gives CDR1 MNHEY, CDR2 SMNVEV (reference sequence). The CDR3 is 17 amino acids. The CDR3: CASSGTSGATSTDTQYF.

This chain's CDR3 is CATSDSFGRGAGAFF. This chain joins TRBV24-1 and TRBJ1-1; there is no DNA to check the TCRdb D call of TRBD1. The CDR3 runs to 15 residues. From germline, CDR1 is KGHDR and CDR2 SFDVKD.

The chain recombines TRBV29-1 with TRBJ2-1; the TCRdb call, TRBD2, lacks DNA for checking. Germline V gene sequence: CDR1 SQVTM, CDR2 ANQGSEA. The CDR3 has 12 residues. The CDR3: CSGRGQLGEQFF.

The CDR3 region is CASSLAPGGQDGYTF. The chain combines TRBV5-1 with TRBJ1-2; without DNA, the TCRdb call of TRBD1 cannot be checked. CDR1 SGHRS and CDR2 YFSETQ come from the germline V gene. The CDR3 is 15 residues long.

This chain joins TRBV6-1 and TRBJ2-5; with no DNA, the TCRdb D assignment of TRBD2 cannot be verified. Germline V gene data show CDR1 as MNHNS and CDR2 as SASEGT. The CDR3 is 15 residues long. CDR3 region: CASTPPTGLWETQYF.

J is TRBJ2-5 and V is TRBV12-3 or TRBV12-4; the D gene TCRdb calls, TRBD2, cannot be checked with no DNA. The CDR3 is made up of 13 amino acids. Here the CDR3 reads CASTGGIQETQYF.

J is TRBJ2-6 and V is TRBV11-1; no DNA is available, so the TRBD1 call from TCRdb remains unchecked. CDR3 length: 18 residues. CDR1 is SGHAT and CDR2 is FQDESV in the germline V gene (reference sequence). The CDR3 reads CASSITGGFLSGANVLTF. The variable domain in full, completed from reference TRBV11-1 and TRBJ2-6, reads EAEVAQSPRYKITEKSQAVAFWCDPISGHATLYWYRQILGQGPELLVQFQDESVVDDSQLPKDRFSAERLKGVDSTLKIQPAELGDSAMYLCASSITGGFLSGANVLTFGAGSRLTVL.

The rearrangement uses TRBV12-3 or TRBV12-4 and TRBJ2-1; the D gene TCRdb calls, TRBD2, cannot be checked with no DNA. The CDR3 length is 15 residues. The CDR3 loop is CASSPGLAGVGRQFF.

The chain carries TRBV6-2 or TRBV6-3 and TRBJ2-1; TCRdb's assignment of TRBD2 cannot be checked, as there is no DNA. CDR1 is MNHEY, CDR2 SVGEGT, per germline. CDR3 length: 19 amino acids. CDR3: CASTGGLAGGTISYNEQFF.

The J gene is TRBJ1-4, the V gene TRBV20-1. CDR3 length: 13 amino acids. Germline V gene lookup returns CDR1 DFQATT and CDR2 SNEGSKA (reference sequence). The CDR3 loop reads CSASLPRGERLFF.

This chain links TRBV3-1 with TRBJ2-1; TCRdb picks TRBD2, but there is no DNA to check that call. There are 15 residues in the CDR3. In germline, CDR1 is LGHDT, CDR2 YNNKEL (reference sequence). The CDR3 reads CASSQEGGLGREQFF.

The chain uses TRBV24-1 and TRBJ2-1; TCRdb indicates TRBD2, and absent DNA this call remains unverified. Germline V gene sequence: CDR1 KGHDR, CDR2 SFDVKD. The CDR3 consists of 15 residues. CDR3 region: CATSDPGTSTNEQFF.